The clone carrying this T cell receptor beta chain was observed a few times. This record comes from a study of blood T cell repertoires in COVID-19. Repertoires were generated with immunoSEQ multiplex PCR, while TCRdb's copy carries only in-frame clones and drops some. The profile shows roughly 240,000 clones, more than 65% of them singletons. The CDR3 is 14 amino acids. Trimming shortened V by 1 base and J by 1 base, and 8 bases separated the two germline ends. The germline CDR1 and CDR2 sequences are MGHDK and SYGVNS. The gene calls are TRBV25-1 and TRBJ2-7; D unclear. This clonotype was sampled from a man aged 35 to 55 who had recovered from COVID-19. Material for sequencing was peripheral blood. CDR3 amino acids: CASSEFGRSYEQYF. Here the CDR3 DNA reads TGTGCCAGCAGTGAATTTGGCCGATCCTACGAGCAGTACTTC.